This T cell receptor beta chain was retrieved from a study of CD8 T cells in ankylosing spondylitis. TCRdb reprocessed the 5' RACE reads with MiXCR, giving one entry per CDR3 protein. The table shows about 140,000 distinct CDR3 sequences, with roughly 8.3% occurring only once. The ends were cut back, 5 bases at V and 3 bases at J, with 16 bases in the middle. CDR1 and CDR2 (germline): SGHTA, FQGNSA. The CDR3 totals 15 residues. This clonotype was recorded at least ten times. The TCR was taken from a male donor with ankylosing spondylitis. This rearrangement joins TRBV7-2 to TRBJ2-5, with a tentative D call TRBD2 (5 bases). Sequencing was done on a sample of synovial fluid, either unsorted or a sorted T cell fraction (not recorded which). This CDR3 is CASSPGLLLEETQYF. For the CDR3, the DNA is TGTGCCAGCAGCCCCGGACTCCTTCTGGAAGAGACCCAGTACTTC.